This TCR beta chain emerged from a study of T cell responses to AZD1222 COVID-19 vaccine. The wider study: Pooled together were second doses at about 4 or about 12 weeks.

With regard to this clone: The antigen is not known.

Regarding the study as a whole: Donor demographics were predominantly white British with a female majority; clonal diversity may be underestimated. Repertoire sampling happened only post peak T cell response.

Sequencing used immunoSEQ multiplex PCR; TCRdb keeps in-frame clones, though not all of them. This sample has 90,000 to 120,000 clones, with around 90% found just once. This TCR was recovered from an adult in good health. The starting material was peripheral blood, obtained on day 0 of AZD1222 vaccination.

CDR3 amino acids: CASSIGPGGAYGYTF. CDR3 DNA sequence: TGTGCCAGTAGTATAGGCCCCGGGGGCGCCTATGGCTACACCTTC. This rearrangement joins TRBV19 to TRBJ1-2, with D perhaps matching TRBD1 (6 bases). The CDR3 runs to 15 residues. V gave up 1 base and J gave up 4 bases, with 13 bases separating them. CDR1 and CDR2 (germline): LNHDA, SQIVND (reference sequence).